The sequence of this TCR beta chain was determined in a study of T cells after somatic rescue of genetic block. Sequencing was performed with immunoSEQ multiplex PCR; in TCRdb, only in-frame clones are kept and a portion is missing. The data contain some 90,000 clones, 85% to 90% of them singletons. The V gene end was trimmed by 3 bases and the J gene end by 5 bases; junction bases not matched to a gene: 5. The CDR3 length is 15 residues. Looked up from germline, CDR1 is LNHDA and CDR2 is SQIVND (reference sequence). The receptor comes from a woman between 18 and 29 years old. The chain uses TRBV19 and TRBJ1-5, with 9 bases that match TRBD1. The source material was peripheral blood mononuclear cells (PBMCs). CDR3 amino acids: CASSMGDRDYQPQHF. The CDR3 DNA follows: TGTGCCAGTAGTATGGGGGACAGGGATTATCAGCCCCAGCATTTT. The variable domain in full, completed from reference TRBV19 and TRBJ1-5, reads DGGITQSPKYLFRKEGQNVTLSCEQNLNHDAMYWYRQDPGQGLRLIYYSQIVNDFQKGDIAEGYSVSREKKESFPLTVTSAQKNPTAFYLCASSMGDRDYQPQHFGDGTRLSIL.